Below, one T cell receptor (beta chain) is given with its context. What it binds is not known. The record originates from a study of Ad26.COV2.S vaccination and SARS-CoV-2 variants. Findings of the study overall: It was vaccine recipients, not placebo recipients, who had the higher spike-specific TCR breadth. Measures of TCR breadth and depth may have fallen short of total T cell responses.

Regarding treatment: roughly 18 received Ad26.COV2.S at low or high dose, single or two shots; five or six received placebo; per-sample allocation not given. Collection of the samples took place on day 63 after the first injection of vaccine or placebo. The sample came from a Boston adult aged 18-55 years. Spike of the Wuhan-strain SARS-CoV-2 was expressed by an Ad26 vector, which formed the vaccine. The assay was immunoSEQ multiplex PCR, and TCRdb's table has in-frame clones only and misses some. Of around 340,000 clones detected, about nine tenths appear once; the ten largest clones hold 6.4%. This CDR3 comprises 15 residues. From germline, CDR1 is GTSNPN and CDR2 SVGIG (reference sequence). Trimming cost V 0 bases and J 2 bases; bases outside gene matches: 7.

The chain has TRBV30 and TRBJ2-7; 7 nucleotides line up with TRBD2. The TCR was taken from a person aged 18-60 years who received the Ad26.COV2.S COVID-19 vaccine or a placebo. The material sequenced was peripheral blood, taken in a trial of Ad26.COV2.S vaccine versus placebo. The CDR3 DNA follows: TGTGCCTGGAGTGTCGGAGAGCGGGGTACCTACGAGCAGTACTTC. This gives the protein CAWSVGERGTYEQYF.